What follows are 4 T cell receptor beta chains derived from one specimen sequenced in a study of cytomegalovirus exposure and HLA in healthy donors. The PCR contained 60 Vbeta and 13 Jbeta primers. Data came from immunoSEQ multiplex PCR; TCRdb stores just in-frame clones and leaves some out. The data hold 75,000 to 90,000 clones, with about four fifths observed a single time. The sequenced material came from PBMCs. These receptors came from a male donor in good health and CMV-seropositive.

The chain recombines TRBV5-5 with TRBJ1-1; 7 nucleotides agree with TRBD1. V trimming: 2 bases; J trimming: 1 base; junction bases outside the gene matches: 2. The CDR3 is made up of 14 amino acids. CDR1 SGHKS and CDR2 YYEKEE come from the germline V gene (reference sequence). CDR3 in amino acids: CASSLRTGNTEAFF. The CDR3 bases are TGTGCCAGCAGCTTACGGACAGGGAACACTGAAGCTTTCTTT.

This sequence joins TRBV20-1 and TRBJ2-1; possibly TRBD2 for D (6 bases). This CDR3 contains 11 residues. Per germline, CDR1 DFQATT and CDR2 SNEGSKA (reference sequence). V was clipped by 1 base and J by 9 bases, with 7 bases between them. In DNA form, the CDR3 reads TGCAGTGCTAGAGCTAGCGTTGAGCAGTTCTTC. Encoded protein: CSARASVEQFF.

This rearrangement joins TRBV4-1 to TRBJ1-4; 11 bases are shared with TRBD1. There are 15 residues in the CDR3. Trimming took 3 bases from V and 9 from J; bases not matched to a gene: 6. The germline gives CDR1 MGHRA, CDR2 YSYEKL. As DNA, the CDR3 is TGCGCCAGCAGCCATGGACAGGGGGCGCTTCAAAAACTGTTTTTT. The encoded protein is CASSHGQGALQKLFF.

This clone was detected once. The rearrangement links TRBV6-4 to TRBJ2-3; 9 bases are a match to TRBD2. This CDR3 contains 16 residues. With 3 bases clipped from V and 4 bases from J, the junction kept 8 bases outside the gene matches. The germline V gene has CDR1 MRHNA and CDR2 SNTAGT. The CDR3 coding sequence is TGTGCCAGCAGTGAGACGGCTAGCGGGGAAGCAGATACGCAGTATTTT. Translated: CASSETASGEADTQYF.